The T cell receptor (beta chain) under discussion was sequenced for a study of follicular helper T cells after annual influenza vaccination. In the study overall: For some subjects, blood spans the 2013-2014, 2014-2015 and 2015-2016 annual vaccinations.

Time point of the sample: 2014-2015 season, 7 days after vaccination. Excluded were substance abuse, HIV/AIDS, active cancer, immunomodulatory drugs and active illness. General study points: Day 7 ICOS+CD38+ clones were most often found later in ICOS-CD38- cTfh cells. Change in circulating plasmablasts correlated with ICOS+CD38+ cTfh clonality change.

This clone was detected only once. Its matching antigen is unknown. The data were produced by immunoSEQ multiplex PCR, yet TCRdb's version contains in-frame clones alone and is incomplete. The sample yields about 9,800 clones, approximately 83% seen once. The origin of this receptor is an adult who received the influenza vaccine. Source: CXCR5- memory CD4+ T cells sorted from blood, taken 7 days after influenza vaccination.

CDR3 in DNA: TGTGCCAGCAGCCAAGTGAGACAGACCTTGGGCACTAATGAAAAACTGTTTTTT. Its protein is CASSQVRQTLGTNEKLFF. V usage is TRBV4-2 and J usage is TRBJ1-4, with D possibly matching TRBD1 (5 bases). Germline values: CDR1 LGHNA, CDR2 YNFKEQ. Trimming removed 1 base from V and 2 bases from J, with 17 bases in between. CDR3 length: 18 amino acids.